This T cell receptor beta chain appears in the sequencing data of a study of Ad26.COV2.S vaccination and SARS-CoV-2 variants (dated by TCRdb to the early 2020s). Broadly, across the study: Donors in the vaccine arm were drawn from COV1001, a multicentre, randomized, double-blind, placebo-controlled phase I-IIa trial testing Ad26.COV2.S in healthy adults. Investigators remained blinded to trial group allocation during experiments and outcome assessment. Participants in the trial were split at random into five groups of five each, receiving low-dose or high-dose Ad26.COV2.S once or twice, or else placebo on both occasions. Ad26.COV2.S was given intramuscularly at 5x10^10 or 1x10^11 viral particles, as a single shot or as two shots 56 days apart. TCRbeta repertoire sequencing was used to assess the specificity and breadth of SARS-CoV-2-reactive T cell receptors after Ad26.COV2.S vaccination. The TCR-sequenced set comprised about 32 samples: approximately 19 Ad26.COV2.S vaccine recipients, 5 placebo recipients and 8 SARS-CoV-2 convalescent individuals. The full study reports these points: Comparable non-spike TCR breadth was observed between vaccine and placebo recipients, consistent with only spike being contained in the vaccine. Compared with placebo recipients, Ad26.COV2.S recipients showed higher spike-specific TCR breadth (P = 0.0014). After vaccination, substantial breadth of spike-specific CD8+ and CD4+ T cell responses was reported. The study lacked the statistical power to compare responses across vaccine doses or regimens. The authors noted that the TCR breadth and depth analyses may have underestimated total T cell responses.

The immunoSEQ Assay was used to sequence TCRbeta CDR3 regions. After extraction, genomic DNA underwent amplification by bias-controlled multiplex PCR, followed by high-throughput sequencing. Processing in the source paper ran as follows. Collapsing and filtering of sequences were performed to quantify the absolute abundance of each unique TCRbeta CDR3 region. Usable DNA was measured by amplifying reference genes present in all nucleated cells, and TCRbeta template counts were normalized to that usable DNA to estimate T cell fraction. Repertoire TCRs were annotated as SARS-CoV-2-specific by exact matching of V gene, CDR3 amino acid sequence and J gene to a known reactive TCR set. The reference SARS-CoV-2 TCR set came from MIRA and was filtered for enrichment in COVID-19-positive ImmuneCODE repertoires, removing public or cross-reactive TCRs. Based on the MIRA antigens, annotated TCRs were further analysed at the level of specific ORF or position within ORF. Breadth was defined as annotated unique rearrangements over total unique productive rearrangements; depth was the summed frequency of those rearrangements. Two-sided Wilcoxon rank-sum tests were used to compare TCR breadth between groups. Not all clones reach the TCRdb copy of this immuneACCESS table, which keeps in-frame sequences only. Checked studies attribute under half of the gap to unresolved V genes and leave the rest unexplained. The V and J calls and the clone size are those of that table, but D and trimming were determined from the DNA. This sample holds about 680,000 clones; 89% were observed only once. Jointly, the top ten make up around 1.4% of the sample.

The treatment or condition label for this specimen denotes: over 15 received Ad26.COV2.S at low or high dose, single or two shots; several received placebo; per-sample allocation not given. Repertoires of vaccine and placebo recipients were sequenced from samples collected on day 63 after the first injection. Cohort 1b enrolled around 24 adults aged 18-55 years at a single site in Boston, USA, between 29 July and 7 August 2020. Ad26.COV2.S consisted of a replication-incompetent adenovirus type 26 vector by which a prefusion-stabilized SARS-CoV-2 spike protein from the original Wuhan strain was expressed. Points on this clone: This clone's antigen is unknown. No base quality values were provided; no much bigger clone lies one nucleotide off.

The sample consisted of peripheral blood, taken in a trial of Ad26.COV2.S vaccine versus placebo. This sequence was found in a person between 18 and 65 years old who received the Ad26.COV2.S COVID-19 vaccine or a placebo.

The bases read TGTGCCAGCAGCCAAGATGCTAGCGGGGAGGGGACCCAGTACTTC. The encoded protein is CASSQDASGEGTQYF. Rearrangement joined TRBV4-2 to TRBJ2-5; TRBD2 matches 9 bases in the middle. The CDR3, cysteine through phenylalanine, is 15 amino acids long. Just CDR3 DNA is preserved here, 45 bases in frame from base 1. Unmatched junction bases come to 6, with V trimmed by 0 bases and J by 7 bases. The germline V gene gives CDR1 as LGHNA and CDR2 as YNFKEQ.